One and the same sample provided the 5 T cell receptor beta chains below, sequenced in a study of T cells expressing NK-cell markers. TCRdb reprocessed the 5' RACE reads, keeping one entry per CDR3 protein, no DNA. The sample spans about 150,000 distinct CDR3 sequences; the ten largest clones claim 20% to 25%. The sequenced sample consisted of blood T cells: a sorted CD56 or NKG2C T cell subset, CD4+ or CD8+ T cells, or bulk PBMC T cells (not recorded which). The origin of the receptors is a man aged 18-70 years in good health.

V and J are TRBV2 and TRBJ1-1. From germline, CDR1 is SNHLY and CDR2 FYNNEI. The CDR3 covers 11 residues. The CDR3 here is CASSESQEAFF.

The V gene is TRBV19, the J gene TRBJ2-2; TCRdb calls TRBD2, which cannot be checked without DNA. This CDR3 has 15 amino acids. Germline V gives CDR1 LNHDA, CDR2 SQIVND (reference sequence). The CDR3: CASSPLLAGTGELFF.

The rearrangement joins TRBV5-5 to TRBJ2-3; TCRdb proposes TRBD2, but this gene call is untestable without DNA. The CDR3 totals 14 residues. CDR1 SGHKS and CDR2 YYEKEE come from the germline V gene (reference sequence). CDR3 amino acids: CASSLRDFGDTQYF.

The rearrangement links TRBV2 to TRBJ1-2. The CDR3 extends over 14 amino acids. Germline V lookup: CDR1 SNHLY, CDR2 FYNNEI. The CDR3 here is CASRDSNHLYGYTF.

This chain uses TRBV9 with TRBJ2-5; TCRdb proposes TRBD1, but this gene call is untestable without DNA. CDR3 length: 13 residues. Germline V gene data show CDR1 as SGDLS and CDR2 as YYNGEE. CDR3 region: CASTGGSGETQYF.